This T cell receptor (beta chain) was sequenced for a study of post-analysis software for immune sequencing data. Study-wide results and limits: With TRBV5-6, TRBV5-1 and TRBV20-1 included, about 5 TRBV segments were more frequent in patients than in controls.

Unique molecular identifiers were built into the TCR beta cDNA libraries. Input of 1 to 10 million T cells yielded 550,000 or so cDNA molecules. TCRdb passed the PCR reads through MiXCR, listing each CDR3 protein once. The top ten clones hold roughly an eighth of a sample with fewer than 600,000 distinct CDR3 sequences, around 40% of them seen once. This CDR3 is 15 amino acids long. The V end was cut by 2 bases, the J end by 0 bases, with 10 bases between. The germline gives CDR1 SGHVS, CDR2 FQNEAQ. Only a few counts were recorded for this clonotype. Antigen: not known. The chain joins TRBV7-8 to TRBJ1-1, with no clear D. This clonotype originated in a girl between 10 and 17 years old with multiple sclerosis. Input material: blood. The CDR3 protein is CASSLRWGLNTEAFF. In DNA, the CDR3 is TGTGCCAGCAGCTTAAGATGGGGTTTGAACACTGAAGCTTTCTTT.